The TCR beta chain under discussion was sequenced for a study of T-cell memory formation after mild COVID-19. Turning to the study itself: Clustering of TCRs was largely donor specific. Overall study results and limits: Among CD4+ contracting clones, most were CM and EM, and CD8+ ones EMRA.

Worth noting for this clonotype: Its cognate antigen is unknown.

With constant-segment primers, 5'RACE yielded cDNA libraries of TCR alpha and TCR beta that carried sample barcodes and UMIs. TCRdb called the 5' RACE reads again in MiXCR, with one record for every CDR3 protein. The data show roughly 620,000 distinct CDR3 sequences, more than 15% seen once. This CDR3 region has 12 residues. The germline V gene has CDR1 DFQATT and CDR2 SNEGSKA (reference sequence). V was pared by 1 base and J by 8 bases, with 3 bases of the junction left unmatched. The clonotype comes from an adult woman who had mild COVID-19 (a few samples of this study predate the infection). Cell type and time point are not known. The material sequenced was PBMCs or a T cell subset sorted from them (not recorded which). The rearrangement links TRBV20-1 to TRBJ1-2; TRBD1 matches at 8 bases. The CDR3 reads CSARGTGRGYTF. The CDR3 nucleotides are TGCAGTGCTAGAGGGACAGGGAGAGGCTACACCTTC.